One sample yielded the 11 T cell receptor beta chains listed below, sequenced in a study of T cells in Graves' hyperthyroidism and ophthalmopathy. TCR beta CDR3 regions were amplified from RNA. During a first-round RT-PCR of the TCR CDR3, the HTBI primer set was used. TCRdb itself ran the multiplex PCR reads through MiXCR, one entry per CDR3 protein. The sample consists of over 650,000 distinct CDR3 sequences, around 15% of them appearing once. The source material was blood. These receptors all stem from a man between 18 and 29 years old with Graves' hyperthyroidism.

This clonotype was counted a few times. Germline and junction disagree at one end, which may indicate a read error. The chain uses TRBV18 and TRBJ1-1; no clear D gene. Germline CDR1 reads KGHSH; CDR2 reads LQKENI. The CDR3 is 15 residues long. CDR3: CASSPLGTMNAEAFF. The CDR3 DNA is TGTGCCAGCTCACCGCTCGGTACCATGAACGCTGAAGCTTTCTTT.

The CDR3 here is CASSPRTTGTGNTIYF. For the CDR3, the DNA is TGTGCCAGCTCACCAAGAACCACGGGTACTGGAAACACCATATATTTT. V usage is TRBV18 and J usage is TRBJ1-3; no definite D call. Trimming shortened V by 2 bases and J by 2 bases, and 13 bases separated the two germline ends. CDR1 and CDR2 from the germline V gene are KGHSH and LQKENI. The CDR3 is 16 amino acids.

CDR3 loop: CASSDIGYEQYF. For the CDR3, the DNA is TGCGCCAGCAGTGATATAGGCTACGAGCAGTACTTC. The chain links TRBV5-1 to TRBJ2-7; D gene uncertain. The V and J ends lost 5 bases and 3 bases respectively, with 9 bases between them. Germline V CDR1 and CDR2: SGHRS, YFSETQ. This CDR3 comprises 12 residues.

This clonotype was observed at least ten times. This chain joins TRBV4-2 and TRBJ1-1; possibly TRBD1 for D (5 bases). CDR3 length: 15 residues. Trimming took 4 bases from V and 5 from J, leaving 17 bases between them. The germline V gene encodes CDR1 LGHNA and CDR2 YNFKEQ. DNA for the CDR3: TGTGCCAGCAGCCCGAGGATGGGGGTTTCAACTGAAGCTTTCTTT. As protein: CASSPRMGVSTEAFF.

This rearrangement joins TRBV6-1 to TRBJ2-3; D is unresolved. The CDR3 sequence is 13 residues long. Between the trimmed V and J ends, which lost 5 bases and 7 bases, there was a span of 13 bases. In germline, CDR1 is MNHNS, CDR2 SASEGT. The CDR3 coding sequence is TGTGCCAGCAGTTCCTACCGACCTAATACGCAGTATTTT. Protein sequence: CASSSYRPNTQYF.

Details on this clonotype: A much bigger clone sits one base away, suggesting this may be a read error. V and J are TRBV20-1 and TRBJ2-3; tentative D call: TRBD2 (5 bases). Germline lookup yields CDR1 DFQATT and CDR2 SNEGSKA (reference sequence). The CDR3 contains 16 residues. Trimming shortened V by 3 bases and J by 0 bases, and 16 bases separated the two germline ends. CDR3 nucleotide sequence: TGCAGTGCTAGGGATCTGAGAGGACTTAGCACAGATACGCAGTATTTT. This encodes CSARDLRGLSTDTQYF.

This clonotype was found many times. The chain recombines TRBV6-1 with TRBJ2-3; 11 nucleotides align to TRBD2. This CDR3 is 17 amino acids long. The ends lost 1 base at V and 6 bases at J; junction bases unmatched: 9. Germline CDR1 reads MNHNS; CDR2 reads SASEGT. CDR3 DNA: TGTGCCAGCAGTGAAGAACTTAGCGGGAGGGCCGGTGATACGCAGTATTTT. It specifies CASSEELSGRAGDTQYF.

This clonotype was seen a few times. CDR3 DNA sequence: TGCGCCAGCAGCCAAGAAGGAACGCCTGCCACCTTACTCACCGGGGAGCTGTTTTTT. Translated: CASSQEGTPATLLTGELFF. The rearrangement links TRBV4-3 to TRBJ2-2; no reliable D call. Germline V gene data show CDR1 as LGHNA and CDR2 as YSLEER. With 0 bases removed from V and 4 bases from J, the gap between germline ends came to 21 bases. The CDR3 spans 19 residues.

V is TRBV18 and J is TRBJ2-5; 7 bases align to TRBD2. The CDR3 contains 16 residues. Germline values: CDR1 KGHSH, CDR2 LQKENI. With V trimmed by 3 bases and J by 3 bases, 10 bases remained unmatched. The CDR3 loop reads CASSPSRDYLKETQYF. CDR3 nucleotide sequence: TGTGCCAGCTCACCGTCCCGGGACTACCTGAAAGAGACCCAGTACTTC.

This clonotype was detected ten times or more. The chain joins TRBV28 to TRBJ2-3; 9 nucleotides line up with TRBD2. The germline CDR1 and CDR2 sequences are MDHEN and SYDVKM. The V segment lost 10 bases and the J segment 1 base; nucleotides outside the gene matches: 15. This CDR3 contains 17 residues. CDR3 residues: CATSRSGSPWGTDTQYF. The CDR3 nucleotides read TGTGCCACGTCCCGTAGCGGGAGTCCCTGGGGCACAGATACGCAGTATTTT.

This clonotype has only a few counts. The chain couples TRBV6-1 to TRBJ2-3; a weak D match, TRBD2 (6 bases). The CDR3 totals 16 residues. Trimming removed 6 bases at V and 1 base at J, with 17 bases between. Germline V CDR1 and CDR2: MNHNS, SASEGT. This CDR3 reads CASRDGPWEGTDTQYF. The CDR3 DNA is TGTGCCAGCAGGGACGGGCCATGGGAGGGCACAGATACGCAGTATTTT.